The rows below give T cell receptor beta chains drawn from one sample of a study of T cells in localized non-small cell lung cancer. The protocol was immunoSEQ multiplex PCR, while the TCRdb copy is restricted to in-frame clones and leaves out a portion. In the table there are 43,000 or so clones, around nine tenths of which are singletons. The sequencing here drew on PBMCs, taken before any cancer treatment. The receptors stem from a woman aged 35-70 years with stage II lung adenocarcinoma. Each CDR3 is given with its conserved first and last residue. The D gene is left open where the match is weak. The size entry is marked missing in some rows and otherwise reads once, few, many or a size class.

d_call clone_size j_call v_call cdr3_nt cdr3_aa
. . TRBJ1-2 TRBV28 TGTGCCAGCCGCCTTGGGGGGCGCCTTTATGGCTACACCTTC CASRLGGRLYGYTF
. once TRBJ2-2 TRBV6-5 TGTGCCAGTACCCTCGGGAGCGCGAACACCGGGGAGCTGTTTTTT CASTLGSANTGELFF
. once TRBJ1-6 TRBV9 TGTGCCAGCAGCGTAGTGGGGGATCGAGCTTCACCCCTCCACTTT CASSVVGDRASPLHF
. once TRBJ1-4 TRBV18 TGTGCCAGCTCACGCGATTTGGGTTCCAATGAAAAACTGTTTTTT CASSRDLGSNEKLFF
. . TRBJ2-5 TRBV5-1 TGCGCCAGCAGCTATCAGGGGTTAACAGAGGAGACCCAGTACTTC CASSYQGLTEETQYF
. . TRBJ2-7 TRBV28 TGTGCCAGCGTAAGGAACTACGAGCAGTACTTC CASVRNYEQYF
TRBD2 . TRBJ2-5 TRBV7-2 TGTGCCAGCAGCTTAGGGACTAGCGGGGGGGTCGATCAAGAGACCCAGTACTTC CASSLGTSGGVDQETQYF
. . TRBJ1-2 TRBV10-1 TGCGCCAGCAGTGAAAACGGGGATGGCTACACCTTC CASSENGDGYTF
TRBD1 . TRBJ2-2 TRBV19 TGTGCCAGTAGTGGGACAGGGGCGAACACCGGGGAGCTGTTTTTT CASSGTGANTGELFF
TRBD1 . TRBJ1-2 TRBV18 TGTGCCAGCTCACCGCGACAGGGAGCTAACTATGGCTACACCTTC CASSPRQGANYGYTF
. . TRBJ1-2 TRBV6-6 TGTGCCAGCAGTTACCCGGACAGTGGTTTCGAGGGTGGCTACACCTTC CASSYPDSGFEGGYTF
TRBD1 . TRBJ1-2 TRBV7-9 TGTCCACAGGGGACGGCGGACTATGGCTACACCTTC CPQGTADYGYTF
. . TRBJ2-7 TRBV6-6 TGTGCCAGCAGTCCCGGGAACTACGAGCAGTACTTC CASSPGNYEQYF
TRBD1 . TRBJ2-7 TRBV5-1 TGCGCCAGCAGCTGGGGGGACAGGGGACCTTACGAGCAGTACTTC CASSWGDRGPYEQYF
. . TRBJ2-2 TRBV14 TGTGCCAGCAGTGCCCAGGGAAGAGCCGGGGAGCTGTTTTTT CASSAQGRAGELFF
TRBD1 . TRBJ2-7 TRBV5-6 TGTGCCAGCAGCGGGAGGGACAGGGGATCCTCCTACGAGCAGTACTTC CASSGRDRGSSYEQYF
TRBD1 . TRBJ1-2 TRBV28 TGTGCCAGCAGGCAAGCCGGGACAGGGGACTATGGCTACACCTTC CASRQAGTGDYGYTF
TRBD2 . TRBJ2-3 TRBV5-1 TGCGCCAGCAGCCTTGTTCCGGGAGGGAAAACCACAGATACGCAGTATTTT CASSLVPGGKTTDTQYF
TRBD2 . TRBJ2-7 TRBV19 TGTGCCAGTAGTATGGCGGGAGGATTCTCCTACGAGCAGTACTTC CASSMAGGFSYEQYF
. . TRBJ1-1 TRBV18 TGTGCCAGCTCACCGCGGCAGACGAACACTGAAGCTTTCTTT CASSPRQTNTEAFF
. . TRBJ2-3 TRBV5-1 TGCGCCAGCAGCTTTGGGCAGGGCCCTTCTAGCACAGATACGCAGTATTTT CASSFGQGPSSTDTQYF
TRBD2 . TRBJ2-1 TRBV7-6 TGTGCCAGCAGCTTAACTAGCGGCTACAATGAGCAGTTCTTC CASSLTSGYNEQFF
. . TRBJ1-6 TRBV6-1 TGTGCCAGCAGTGTACGAAGTAATTCACCCCTCCACTTT CASSVRSNSPLHF
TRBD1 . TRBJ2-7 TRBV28 TGTGCCAGCAGTTTGGGGACAGGGAAAGGGTACGAGCAGTACTTC CASSLGTGKGYEQYF
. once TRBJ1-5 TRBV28 TGTGCCAGCAGGACAGGTAATCAGCCCCAGCATTTT CASRTGNQPQHF
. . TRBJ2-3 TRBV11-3 TGTGCCAGCAGCTTTTCCAGGGGCGCAGATACGCAGTATTTT CASSFSRGADTQYF
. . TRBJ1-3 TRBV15 TGTGCCACCAGCAGAGATCCGGGGTTTGGAAACACCATATATTTT CATSRDPGFGNTIYF
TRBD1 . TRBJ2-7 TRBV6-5 TGTGCCAGCAGTAGAACGGGACAGGGCTCCTACGAGCAGTACTTC CASSRTGQGSYEQYF
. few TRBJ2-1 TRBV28 TGTGCCAGCAGTCTGAAGCAGGGAGACGAGCAGTTCTTC CASSLKQGDEQFF
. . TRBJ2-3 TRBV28 TGTGCCAGCAGTTTCTCAGATACGCAGTATTTT CASSFSDTQYF
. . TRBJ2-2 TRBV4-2 TGTGCCAGCAGCCAAGATCTGACACTTGGCATTTTTTTT CASSQDLTLGIFF
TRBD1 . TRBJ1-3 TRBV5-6 TGTGCCAGCACCGGGACAGGCTACTCTGGAAACACCATATATTTT CASTGTGYSGNTIYF
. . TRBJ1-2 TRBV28 TGTGCCAGCAGTTCGAGATGGGGGGGGTTATACCACTATGGCTACACCTTC CASSSRWGGLYHYGYTF
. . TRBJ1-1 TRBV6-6 TGTGCCAGCAGTTACAGCTCTGAAGCTTTCTTT CASSYSSEAFF
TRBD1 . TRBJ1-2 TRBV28 TGTGCCAGCAGCAGACAGGGGTATGGCTACACCTTC CASSRQGYGYTF
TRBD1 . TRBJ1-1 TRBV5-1 TGCGCCAGCAGCGTAGGGGGCAAGTCTGAAGCTTTCTTT CASSVGGKSEAFF
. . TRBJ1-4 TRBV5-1 TGCGCCAGCAGCTTGCTCGGGGGGCCCTCCTCCAGTAATGAAAAACTGTTTTTT CASSLLGGPSSSNEKLFF
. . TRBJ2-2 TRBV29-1 TGCAGCGTTGTGGGCCAACTGGGAACCGGGGAGCTGTTTTTT CSVVGQLGTGELFF
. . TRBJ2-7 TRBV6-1 TGTGCCAGCAGTGGGTCTGCGGGCAGGGGATCGTACGAGCAGTACTTC CASSGSAGRGSYEQYF
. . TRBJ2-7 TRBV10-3 TGTGCCATCAGTGAGAACGGGGTTAGGGCCTACGAGCAGTACTTC CAISENGVRAYEQYF
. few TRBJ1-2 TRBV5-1 TGCGCCAGCAGCTTGTCCATAAACTATGGCTACACCTTC CASSLSINYGYTF
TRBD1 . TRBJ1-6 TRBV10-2 TGCGCCAGCAGTGAGAGGGACAGGTCGAATTCACCCCTCCACTTT CASSERDRSNSPLHF
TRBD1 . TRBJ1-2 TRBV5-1 TGCGCCAGCACCCCCGGGACAGCCCGAAAGCGGTCTGAGGGCTACACCTTC CASTPGTARKRSEGYTF